The 32 T cell receptor beta chains below come from one sample, sequenced in a study of blood T cell repertoires in COVID-19. Using immunoSEQ multiplex PCR, the repertoire was profiled, and TCRdb retains in-frame clones only, with some absent. The data show 250,000 to 350,000 clones, 80% to 90% seen once. The source material was PBMCs or T cells enriched from blood (not recorded which). Every receptor here comes from a woman between 25 and 40 years old who had recovered from COVID-19.

This chain joins TRBV7-9 and TRBJ2-7; 15 nucleotides agree with TRBD2. This CDR3 has 17 amino acids. V lost 5 bases and J lost 0; bases outside the gene matches: 5. CDR1 and CDR2 (germline): SEHNR, FQNEAQ (reference sequence). CDR3 nucleotides: TGTGCCAGCAGCACCGGACTAGCGGGAGGGAGCTCCTACGAGCAGTACTTC. It specifies CASSTGLAGGSSYEQYF.

V and J are TRBV6-5 and TRBJ1-3, with D maybe TRBD1 (6 bases). V was cut by 10 bases and J by 0 bases, with 16 bases left in between. Germline assignment: CDR1 MNHEY and CDR2 SVGAGI. The CDR3 contains 15 residues. The DNA for the CDR3 is TGTGCCACCCGGGACAATCTAAACTCTGGAAACACCATATATTTT. Its translation is CATRDNLNSGNTIYF.

The chain couples TRBV11-2 to TRBJ2-5, with 8 bases fitting TRBD2. CDR3 length: 16 residues. With 4 bases clipped from V and 5 bases from J, the junction kept 12 bases outside the gene matches. In germline, CDR1 is SGHAT, CDR2 FQNNGV. Here the CDR3 reads CASSYLGLGPGETQYF. As DNA, the CDR3 is TGTGCCAGCAGCTATTTGGGACTAGGCCCGGGGGAGACCCAGTACTTC.

This clone was counted once. The chain joins TRBV11-3 to TRBJ2-2, with 14 bases fitting TRBD2. V lost 6 bases, J lost 4 bases, and 7 bases stayed unmatched. Per germline, CDR1 SGHNT and CDR2 YENEEA. This CDR3 has 17 amino acids. CDR3 amino acids: CASRFGTSGRGTGELFF. The DNA for the CDR3 is TGTGCCAGCAGATTTGGGACTAGCGGGAGAGGCACCGGGGAGCTGTTTTTT.

The V and J genes are TRBV29-1 and TRBJ2-7; 16 nucleotides agree with TRBD2. The germline V gene has CDR1 SQVTM and CDR2 ANQGSEA. V shed 3 bases, J shed 3 bases, and the junction held 5 bases outside the gene matches. CDR3 length: 16 amino acids. In DNA form, the CDR3 reads TGCAGCGTTGAGGGGACTAGCGGGGGGGCCGGCTACGAGCAGTACTTC. Translating it yields CSVEGTSGGAGYEQYF.

The chain recombines TRBV9 with TRBJ1-2; 8 bases fit TRBD1. Trimming cost V 0 bases and J 5 bases; bases outside gene matches: 6. The germline gives CDR1 SGDLS, CDR2 YYNGEE. The CDR3 extends over 15 amino acids. CDR3 region: CASSVDRQGTYGYTF. Here the CDR3 DNA reads TGTGCCAGCAGCGTAGATCGACAGGGGACTTATGGCTACACCTTC.

Here the CDR3 DNA reads TGCAGCGTTGTCCAGGGGAATGAAGCTTTCTTT. Its translation: CSVVQGNEAFF. The V call is TRBV29-1, the J call TRBJ1-1; D may be TRBD1 (6 bases). The CDR3 runs to 11 residues. Trimming shortened V by 4 bases and J by 7 bases, and 10 bases separated the two germline ends. Germline CDR1 is SQVTM and CDR2 is ANQGSEA.

This clone showed up just a few times. The chain links TRBV28 to TRBJ2-7; TRBD1 might be the D (6 bases). The CDR3 contains 20 residues. V lost 4 bases and J lost 1, with 29 bases in between. Germline loops: CDR1 MDHEN, CDR2 SYDVKM. In DNA form, the CDR3 reads TGTGCCAGCAGTTCCGACCGGCTCCTGCCCAGGGGCCACGGATCCTACGAGCAGTACTTC. Its protein is CASSSDRLLPRGHGSYEQYF.

The chain recombines TRBV5-1 with TRBJ2-7, with TRBD2 matching 9 bases. Germline V gene lookup returns CDR1 SGHRS and CDR2 YFSETQ. The CDR3 totals 17 residues. Trimming cost V 1 base and J 3 bases; bases outside gene matches: 11. The DNA of the CDR3 is TGCGCCAGCAGCTTGAGCGGCGGGGGGGCCGGGATCTACGAGCAGTACTTC. Translation gives CASSLSGGGAGIYEQYF.

This rearrangement joins TRBV28 to TRBJ2-4; D perhaps matches TRBD2 (6 bases). V was clipped by 6 bases and J by 6 bases, with 18 bases between them. Looked up from germline, CDR1 is MDHEN and CDR2 is SYDVKM. The CDR3 consists of 15 residues. CDR3 protein: CASSHPGGELNIQYF. CDR3 sequence (DNA): TGTGCCAGCAGCCATCCGGGCGGGGAACTAAACATTCAGTACTTC.

The V call is TRBV11-2, the J call TRBJ1-1, with D tentatively TRBD1 (5 bases). With 5 bases removed from V and 0 bases from J, the gap between germline ends came to 13 bases. Germline V CDR1 and CDR2: SGHAT, FQNNGV. There are 15 residues in the CDR3. The CDR3 region has the DNA TGTGCCAGCAGCCTCCAGACAGTTATGAACACTGAAGCTTTCTTT. Its protein product is CASSLQTVMNTEAFF.

V and J are TRBV10-1 and TRBJ2-4; 9 bases are shared with TRBD2. The V gene end was trimmed by 3 bases and the J gene end by 6 bases; junction bases not matched to a gene: 0. Germline-derived CDR1 and CDR2 are WNHNN and SYGVQD (reference sequence). The CDR3 consists of 13 residues. The CDR3 reads CASSDSGGNIQYF. CDR3 in DNA: TGCGCCAGCAGTGATAGCGGGGGAAACATTCAGTACTTC.

The J gene is TRBJ2-1, the V gene TRBV27, with 10 nucleotides matching TRBD1. The CDR3 is 14 amino acids. The germline V gene encodes CDR1 MNHEY and CDR2 SMNVEV (reference sequence). Trimming cost V 9 bases and J 10 bases; bases outside gene matches: 12. CDR3 sequence reads: CASKSGTGEWEQFF. The CDR3 DNA reads as TGTGCCAGTAAATCCGGGACAGGGGAGTGGGAGCAGTTCTTC.

The CDR3 sequence is CASSQTTGWETQYF. The DNA for the CDR3 is TGTGCCAGCAGCCAAACGACAGGGTGGGAGACCCAGTACTTC. The chain has TRBV28 and TRBJ2-5, with TRBD1 matching over 7 bases. The V segment lost 6 bases and the J segment 5 bases; nucleotides outside the gene matches: 9. The germline V gene has CDR1 MDHEN and CDR2 SYDVKM. The CDR3 consists of 14 residues.

This chain connects TRBV5-1 to TRBJ1-1, with D tentatively TRBD1 (5 bases). CDR3 length: 14 amino acids. Looked up from germline, CDR1 is SGHRS and CDR2 is YFSETQ. V gave up 4 bases and J gave up 4 bases, with 14 bases separating them. CDR3 nucleotides: TGCGCCAGCAGCGATACCGGGGGGAGCACTGAAGCTTTCTTT. This sequence encodes CASSDTGGSTEAFF.

The genes are TRBV28 and TRBJ2-3, with 7 bases matching TRBD2. V shed 5 bases and J 4 bases; nucleotides not matched to a gene: 15. The germline V gene has CDR1 MDHEN and CDR2 SYDVKM. This CDR3 is 17 amino acids long. CDR3 amino acids: CASSPLLAGVRADTQYF. The CDR3, as DNA: TGTGCCAGCAGTCCCCTTCTGGCGGGAGTAAGGGCAGATACGCAGTATTTT.

V and J are TRBV28 and TRBJ1-2, with D perhaps matching TRBD1 (5 bases). Germline V gives CDR1 MDHEN, CDR2 SYDVKM. With 0 bases removed from V and 0 bases from J, the gap between germline ends came to 8 bases. The length of the CDR3 is 15 residues. In DNA form, the CDR3 reads TGTGCCAGCAGTTTATGGGACACTCCTAACTATGGCTACACCTTC. It specifies CASSLWDTPNYGYTF.

The chain links TRBV2 to TRBJ2-7, with 7 bases that match TRBD1. The CDR3 runs to 14 residues. Germline assignment: CDR1 SNHLY and CDR2 FYNNEI. The V and J ends lost 5 bases and 1 base, in that order; junction bases with no gene match: 5. The CDR3 sequence is CASSTGDRSYEQYF. The CDR3 DNA reads TGTGCCAGCAGTACAGGGGATCGGTCCTACGAGCAGTACTTC.

The CDR3 DNA sequence: TGTGCCAGCTCACCCCTAGGGACAGGGGACACTGAAGCTTTCTTT. Protein product: CASSPLGTGDTEAFF. V gene TRBV18 combines with J gene TRBJ1-1; 10 bases map to TRBD1. The trim removed 3 bases at V and 3 bases at J, leaving 4 bases unmatched. The CDR3 length is 15 residues. From germline, CDR1 is KGHSH and CDR2 LQKENI. Together with reference TRBV18 and TRBJ1-1, the CDR3 gives the full variable domain: NAGVMQNPRHLVRRRGQEARLRCSPMKGHSHVYWYRQLPEEGLKFMVYLQKENIIDESGMPKERFSAEFPKEGPSILRIQQVVRGDSAAYFCASSPLGTGDTEAFFGQGTRLTVV.

In DNA form, the CDR3 reads TGTGCCAGCAGTCCTAGGGGGGGGCAGCTGTTTTTT. Residues: CASSPRGGQLFF. The J gene is TRBJ2-2, the V gene TRBV12-3 or TRBV12-4; the D gene is possibly TRBD2 (7 bases). This CDR3 has 12 residues. V was trimmed by 5 bases and J by 12 bases, leaving 13 bases between them.

In DNA form, the CDR3 reads TGTGCCAGCAGTTACCCGGGACAGGGCTTCTACGAGCAGTACTTC. Protein product: CASSYPGQGFYEQYF. The chain is built from TRBV6-5 and TRBJ2-7; 9 bases fit TRBD1. This CDR3 has 15 residues. V was clipped by 2 bases and J by 3 bases; unmatched bases: 5. Per the germline V gene, CDR1 is MNHEY and CDR2 is SVGAGI.

The rearrangement uses TRBV2 and TRBJ1-6; possible D gene TRBD1, 5 bases. The CDR3 loop spans 15 amino acids. V was trimmed by 6 bases and J by 7 bases, leaving 16 bases between them. The V gene's germline CDR1 is SNHLY and CDR2 FYNNEI. CDR3 DNA sequence: TGTGCCAGCAGAAATGGGGGGAGGACGAATTCACCCCTCCACTTT. Amino acids: CASRNGGRTNSPLHF. Based on the CDR3 plus reference TRBV2 and TRBJ1-6, the full variable domain is EPEVTQTPSHQVTQMGQEVILRCVPISNHLYFYWYRQILGQKVEFLVSFYNNEISEKSEIFDDQFSVERPDGSNFTLKIRSTKLEDSAMYFCASRNGGRTNSPLHFGNGTRLTVT.

The rearrangement links TRBV7-9 to TRBJ2-3, with 10 nucleotides matching TRBD1. Trimming at V came to 8 bases and at J to 2 bases, leaving 7 bases not matched to a gene. The CDR3 totals 15 residues. Germline V lookup: CDR1 SEHNR, CDR2 FQNEAQ (reference sequence). This CDR3 is CASERTGGLTDTQYF. For the CDR3, the DNA is TGTGCCAGCGAACGGACAGGGGGGCTCACAGATACGCAGTATTTT.

This chain connects TRBV7-3 to TRBJ2-1, with D perhaps matching TRBD2 (6 bases). Trimming removed 1 base from V and 10 bases from J, with 14 bases in between. The germline V gene encodes CDR1 SGHTA and CDR2 FQGTGA. The CDR3 runs to 14 residues. CDR3 amino acids: CASSLRTGVKEQFF. In DNA, the CDR3 is TGTGCCAGCAGCTTAAGGACGGGAGTAAAGGAGCAGTTCTTC. The full variable domain, completed using reference TRBV7-3 and TRBJ2-1, is GAGVSQTPSNKVTEKGKYVELRCDPISGHTALYWYRQSLGQGPEFLIYFQGTGAADDSGLPNDRFFAVRPEGSVSTLKIQRTERGDSAVYLCASSLRTGVKEQFFGPGTRLTVL.

The gene calls are TRBV7-8 and TRBJ1-2, with a possible D match to TRBD1 (5 bases). There are 14 residues in the CDR3. The V end was cut by 8 bases, the J end by 5 bases, with 18 bases between. From germline, CDR1 is SGHVS and CDR2 FQNEAQ. DNA for the CDR3: TGTGCCAGCTGGGGCTCAGAAACGGATTATGGCTACACCTTC. As protein: CASWGSETDYGYTF.

The CDR3 coding sequence is TGCAGCGTTGAAAACAAGAATGAAAAACTGTTTTTT. Translation: CSVENKNEKLFF. The chain carries TRBV29-1 and TRBJ1-4, with D unclear. The germline V and J ends were trimmed by 2 bases and 5 bases, with 6 bases remaining between them. The V gene's germline CDR1 is SQVTM and CDR2 ANQGSEA. This CDR3 is 12 amino acids long. The whole variable domain, filled in from reference TRBV29-1 and TRBJ1-4, reads SAVISQKPSRDICQRGTSLTIQCQVDSQVTMMFWYRQQPGQSLTLIATANQGSEATYESGFVIDKFPISRPNLTFSTLTVSNMSPEDSSIYLCSVENKNEKLFFGSGTQLSVL.

V is TRBV28 and J is TRBJ1-1; 9 bases map to TRBD1. This CDR3 is built from 13 residues. V dropped 7 bases and J dropped 7; count of bases not matched to a gene: 7. The V gene's germline CDR1 is MDHEN and CDR2 SYDVKM. CDR3 protein: CASTLGQGGEAFF. The CDR3 DNA reads TGTGCCAGCACCCTGGGACAGGGAGGTGAAGCTTTCTTT.

The chain has TRBV4-1 and TRBJ1-6; 8 positions match TRBD1. The CDR3 is 15 residues long. V trimming: 1 base; J trimming: 6 bases; junction bases outside the gene matches: 2. The germline gives CDR1 MGHRA, CDR2 YSYEKL. CDR3 protein: CASSQGGQGNSPLHF. DNA for the CDR3: TGCGCCAGCAGCCAAGGTGGACAGGGTAATTCACCCCTCCACTTT.

The chain uses TRBV19 and TRBJ1-1; D unclear. CDR1 and CDR2 (germline): LNHDA, SQIVND (reference sequence). The CDR3 contains 14 residues. V lost 5 bases to trimming and J lost 5 bases, with 15 bases between them. CDR3 region: CASSAPGRGTEAFF. Written as DNA, the CDR3 is TGTGCCAGTAGTGCCCCGGGCCGAGGGACTGAAGCTTTCTTT.

The V and J genes are TRBV3-1 (or the pseudogene TRBV3-2) and TRBJ2-7; no definite D call. Germline V gene lookup returns CDR1 LGHDT and CDR2 YNNKEL (reference sequence). The CDR3 runs to 13 residues. Trimming left V 0 bases short and J 5 bases short, with 8 bases between. Written as DNA, the CDR3 is TGTGCCAGCAGCCAAGAAGTCTCGGACGAGCAGTACTTC. Protein: CASSQEVSDEQYF.

The chain employs TRBV28 and TRBJ1-4, with 9 bases aligning to TRBD1. V lost 5 bases and J lost 7; bases outside the gene matches: 8. The CDR3 consists of 15 residues. Germline CDR1 MDHEN, CDR2 SYDVKM. The CDR3 protein is CASSGRQGGSEKLFF. The DNA of the CDR3 is TGTGCCAGCAGTGGGAGACAGGGGGGTAGTGAAAAACTGTTTTTT.

The J gene is TRBJ1-1, the V gene TRBV21-1. TRBV21-1 is recorded as a pseudogene. The CDR3 consists of 14 residues. CDR3 loop: CASSSEIPATEAFF. As DNA, the CDR3 is TGTGCCAGCAGCTCCGAGATCCCCGCGACTGAAGCTTTCTTT.